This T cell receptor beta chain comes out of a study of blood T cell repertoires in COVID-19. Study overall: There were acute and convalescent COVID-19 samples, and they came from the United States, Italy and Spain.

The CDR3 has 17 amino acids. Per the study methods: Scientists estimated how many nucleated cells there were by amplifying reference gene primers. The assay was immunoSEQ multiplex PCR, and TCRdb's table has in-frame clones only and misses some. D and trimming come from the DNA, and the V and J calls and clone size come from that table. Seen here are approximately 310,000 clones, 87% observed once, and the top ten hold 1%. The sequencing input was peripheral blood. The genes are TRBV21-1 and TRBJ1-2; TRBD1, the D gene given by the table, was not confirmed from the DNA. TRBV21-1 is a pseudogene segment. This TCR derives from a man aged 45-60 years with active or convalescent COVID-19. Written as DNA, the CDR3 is TGTGCCAGCAGCAAAGTTACTACTCGGACAGCTAACTATGGCTACACCTTC. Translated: CASSKVTTRTANYGYTF.